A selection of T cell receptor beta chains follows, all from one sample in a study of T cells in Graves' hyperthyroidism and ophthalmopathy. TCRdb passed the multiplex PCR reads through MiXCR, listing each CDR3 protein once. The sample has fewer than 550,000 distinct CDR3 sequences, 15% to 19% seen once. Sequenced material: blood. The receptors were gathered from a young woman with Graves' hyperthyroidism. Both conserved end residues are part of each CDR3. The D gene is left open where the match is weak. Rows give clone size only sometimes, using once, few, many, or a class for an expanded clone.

DNA: TGTGCCAGCAAACGCGGCGGGACAGACAATCAGCCCCAGCATTTT
CDR3: CASKRGGTDNQPQHF
D: TRBD1
V: TRBV12-3/TRBV12-4
J: TRBJ1-5
size: many

DNA: TGCAGTGCTGGGGGGTGGGGGACCCAGTACTTC
CDR3: CSAGGWGTQYF
D: .
V: TRBV20-1
J: TRBJ2-5
size: few

DNA: TGTGCCAGCAGCCAAGGTGGGACAGGGGTCTATGGCTACACCTTC
CDR3: CASSQGGTGVYGYTF
D: TRBD1
V: TRBV4-2
J: TRBJ1-2
size: few

DNA: TGTGCCAGCAACCCGGGACTAGCGGGCCGATACAATGAGCAGTTCTTC
CDR3: CASNPGLAGRYNEQFF
D: TRBD2
V: TRBV2
J: TRBJ2-1
size: .

DNA: TGTGCCAGCAGCCCCAGTTTCGAGACCCAGTACTTC
CDR3: CASSPSFETQYF
D: .
V: TRBV3-1
J: TRBJ2-5
size: many

DNA: TGCAGTGCTAGCTTCGGACTAGCGGGAGGGCCTAGTACCTACGAGCAGTACTTC
CDR3: CSASFGLAGGPSTYEQYF
D: TRBD2
V: TRBV20-1
J: TRBJ2-7
size: .

DNA: TGTGCCAGCAGCTTATTTGCGACAGGGCCAGAGACCCAGTACTTC
CDR3: CASSLFATGPETQYF
D: TRBD1
V: TRBV7-9
J: TRBJ2-5
size: .

DNA: TGCAGTGCTAATCAAGGGTCAGTGGGAAGCACTGAAGCTTTCTTT
CDR3: CSANQGSVGSTEAFF
D: .
V: TRBV20-1
J: TRBJ1-1
size: many

DNA: TGTGCTAGCAGTCACGATAGCAATCAGCCCCAGCATTTT
CDR3: CASSHDSNQPQHF
D: .
V: TRBV28
J: TRBJ1-5
size: .

DNA: TGTGCCAGCAGCTTAAGAGTCATAGCTAACTATGGCTACACCTTC
CDR3: CASSLRVIANYGYTF
D: .
V: TRBV13
J: TRBJ1-2
size: many

DNA: TGTGCCATCAGTGGAGGGGGACAGGCATTCTACGAGCAGTACTTC
CDR3: CAISGGGQAFYEQYF
D: TRBD1
V: TRBV10-3
J: TRBJ2-7
size: .

DNA: TGTGCCAGCAGCCAAGTCGGCTGGGCCGGAGAGCAGTACTTC
CDR3: CASSQVGWAGEQYF
D: .
V: TRBV14
J: TRBJ2-7
size: .

DNA: TGCGCCAGCAGTGATGGACAGGGTCCAGTTTGGAGCTCCTACAATGAGCAGTTCTTC
CDR3: CASSDGQGPVWSSYNEQFF
D: TRBD1
V: TRBV5-1
J: TRBJ2-1
size: many

DNA: TGTGCCAGCCGGACAGGGGCACAAGATTATAGCAATCAGCCCCAGCATTTT
CDR3: CASRTGAQDYSNQPQHF
D: TRBD1
V: TRBV7-9
J: TRBJ1-5
size: .

DNA: TGTGCCAGCACCCTGACGCCCGGACATGAAGCTTTCTTT
CDR3: CASTLTPGHEAFF
D: .
V: TRBV6-1
J: TRBJ1-1
size: few

DNA: TGCGCCAGCAGCAGGGGGTACACTAGCGGTCGCACAGATACGCAGTATTTT
CDR3: CASSRGYTSGRTDTQYF
D: TRBD2
V: TRBV4-1
J: TRBJ2-3
size: few

DNA: TGCGCCAGCAGCCAGACCGCGGCACTAGCAAATACGCAGTATTTT
CDR3: CASSQTAALANTQYF
D: .
V: TRBV4-1
J: TRBJ2-3
size: few

DNA: TGCAGTGCTCCGAAGCTTTTACAGGGGGCGCGTGAGCAGTACTTC
CDR3: CSAPKLLQGAREQYF
D: TRBD1
V: TRBV20-1
J: TRBJ2-7
size: many

DNA: TGCAGTGCTGAGGAAGCTTTCTTT
CDR3: CSAEEAFF
D: .
V: TRBV20-1
J: TRBJ1-1
size: few

DNA: TGTGCCAGCAGTTACGGGACAGTAGGGATGAAGACTGAAGCTTTCTTT
CDR3: CASSYGTVGMKTEAFF
D: TRBD1
V: TRBV6-6
J: TRBJ1-1
size: many

DNA: TGCAGCAGTGAGGGACAACCTCCGGGTGAGCAGTTCTTC
CDR3: CSSEGQPPGEQFF
D: .
V: TRBV29-1
J: TRBJ2-1
size: few

DNA: TGCAGTGCTAGGTTTTTTGGAAGCGACGGGGAAAAACTGTTTTTT
CDR3: CSARFFGSDGEKLFF
D: .
V: TRBV20-1
J: TRBJ1-4
size: .

DNA: TGCAGTGCTGATAGCGGGAGGCACCAAGAGACCCAGTACTTC
CDR3: CSADSGRHQETQYF
D: TRBD2
V: TRBV20-1
J: TRBJ2-5
size: few

DNA: TGTGCCAGCATAAGGTCCGGGTGGGACTCCTACAATGAGCAGTTCTTC
CDR3: CASIRSGWDSYNEQFF
D: .
V: TRBV6-2/TRBV6-3
J: TRBJ2-1
size: many

DNA: TGTGCCAGCAGTTCCCTCGTAGGACAGGGGGGCTACGAGCAGTACTTC
CDR3: CASSSLVGQGGYEQYF
D: TRBD1
V: TRBV6-1
J: TRBJ2-7
size: many

DNA: TGTGCCAGCAGCCAATGGACAGTTTCCCTCCCTTTTGGAGGTTCACCCCTCCACTTT
CDR3: CASSQWTVSLPFGGSPLHF
D: .
V: TRBV28
J: TRBJ1-6
size: few

DNA: TGTGCCAGCAGCCAAACGGGAGGAAACTATAATTCACCCCTCCACTTT
CDR3: CASSQTGGNYNSPLHF
D: .
V: TRBV3-1
J: TRBJ1-6
size: many

DNA: TGCAGTGCTAGAGGCCCGGGGGTATACAATGAGCAGTTCTTC
CDR3: CSARGPGVYNEQFF
D: .
V: TRBV20-1
J: TRBJ2-1
size: many

DNA: TGTGCCAGCAGTTTAAGTGGGGGAGCGGGAGCAGATACGCAGTATTTT
CDR3: CASSLSGGAGADTQYF
D: TRBD2
V: TRBV28
J: TRBJ2-3
size: many

DNA: TGCAGCGCCCGGGACAGTCCCTACGAGCAGTACTTC
CDR3: CSARDSPYEQYF
D: TRBD1
V: TRBV29-1
J: TRBJ2-7
size: .

DNA: TGCGCCAGCAGCTCCTACGGGACTAGCGGGGGGGACCTCTCCTACAATGAGCAGTTCTTC
CDR3: CASSSYGTSGGDLSYNEQFF
D: TRBD2
V: TRBV5-1
J: TRBJ2-1
size: .

DNA: TGTGCCAGCAGCTTAGCGGCAGGGGCCAAACAGACCTCCTACAATGAGCAGTTCTTC
CDR3: CASSLAAGAKQTSYNEQFF
D: .
V: TRBV7-2
J: TRBJ2-1
size: .

DNA: TGTGCCAGCAGCGTATTTGGGACAGGGGAAAATGAGCAGTTCTTC
CDR3: CASSVFGTGENEQFF
D: TRBD1
V: TRBV9
J: TRBJ2-1
size: many

DNA: TGTGCCAGTAGTATGACGAGGGGGAACACTGAAGCTTTCTTT
CDR3: CASSMTRGNTEAFF
D: .
V: TRBV19
J: TRBJ1-1
size: few

DNA: TGTGCCAGCAGTCGAACAGGGGGCGCGGGAAAACTGTTTTTT
CDR3: CASSRTGGAGKLFF
D: TRBD1
V: TRBV2
J: TRBJ1-4
size: few

DNA: TGTGCCAGCAGTTACGGGTACAACCAAGAGACCCAGTACTTC
CDR3: CASSYGYNQETQYF
D: .
V: TRBV6-5
J: TRBJ2-5
size: .

DNA: TGTGCCAGCAGTTACTCTCCTGGGCCTAGCGGGGGGTACAATGAACAGTTCTTC
CDR3: CASSYSPGPSGGYNEQFF
D: TRBD2
V: TRBV6-2/TRBV6-3
J: TRBJ2-1
size: .

DNA: TGTGCCAGCAGCGTACCCCCGGGACTAGCATTGGATACGCAGTATTTT
CDR3: CASSVPPGLALDTQYF
D: TRBD2
V: TRBV9
J: TRBJ2-3
size: few

DNA: TGCAGTGCTAGAGATCCAGGGCAGACTGGAAACACCATATATTTT
CDR3: CSARDPGQTGNTIYF
D: .
V: TRBV20-1
J: TRBJ1-3
size: .

DNA: TGTGCCACCGGAGGAACCTATGGCTACACCTTC
CDR3: CATGGTYGYTF
D: .
V: TRBV15
J: TRBJ1-2
size: many

DNA: TGCAGTGGGCGGGACATTTTGTATGAGCAGTTCTTC
CDR3: CSGRDILYEQFF
D: .
V: TRBV20-1
J: TRBJ2-1
size: many

DNA: TGTGCCAGCAGTTTACAAGGGGAATATACAGATACGCAGTATTTT
CDR3: CASSLQGEYTDTQYF
D: .
V: TRBV6-4
J: TRBJ2-3
size: .

DNA: TGTGCCAGCAGACAGGACCCTTTGGGGCCCCAGCATTTT
CDR3: CASRQDPLGPQHF
D: .
V: TRBV6-1
J: TRBJ1-5
size: few

DNA: TGTGCCAGCAGCCAGATGGGGGGTACGGACACTGAAGCTTTCTTT
CDR3: CASSQMGGTDTEAFF
D: .
V: TRBV13
J: TRBJ1-1
size: .

DNA: TGTGCCAGCAGTGGAGGCGGGGGCAGCTCCTACAATGAGCAGTTCTTC
CDR3: CASSGGGGSSYNEQFF
D: .
V: TRBV2
J: TRBJ2-1
size: many

DNA: TGTGCCAGCAGCGACCGCGCGACCAACACTGAAGCTTTCTTT
CDR3: CASSDRATNTEAFF
D: .
V: TRBV11-2
J: TRBJ1-1
size: many

DNA: TGCAGTGCTAGAGATCGTTCAGGGGATAGTGGCTACACCTTC
CDR3: CSARDRSGDSGYTF
D: .
V: TRBV20-1
J: TRBJ1-2
size: .

DNA: TGTGCCAGCAGCCTGACTAGCGGGAGGCCCATATACAATAATGAGCAGTTCTTC
CDR3: CASSLTSGRPIYNNEQFF
D: TRBD2
V: TRBV12-3/TRBV12-4
J: TRBJ2-1
size: many

DNA: TGTGCCAGCAGTTTGGGACAGACGAGGCGAGCTTTCTTT
CDR3: CASSLGQTRRAFF
D: TRBD1
V: TRBV25-1
J: TRBJ1-1
size: few

DNA: TGCAGTGCTATTGGGCTAGCGGACAATGAGCAGTTCTTC
CDR3: CSAIGLADNEQFF
D: TRBD2
V: TRBV20-1
J: TRBJ2-1
size: many